This T cell receptor (beta chain) was identified during a study of OX40 agonist ivuxolimab in advanced cancers. General observations from the study: Expanded clones tended on average to be more numerous among CD8+ T cells than CD4+.

Germline V gives CDR1 SNHLY, CDR2 FYNNEI. V was pared by 8 bases and J by 7 bases, with 10 bases of the junction left unmatched. This CDR3 region has 16 residues. TCRdb's table, derived via immunoSEQ multiplex PCR, lists solely in-frame clones and lacks some. The sample records 45,000 to 60,000 clones, 90% being singletons. Note on this clone: Its antigen is not known.

V gene TRBV2 combines with J gene TRBJ2-1; TRBD2 matches at 14 bases. Sequencing used CD4+ or CD8+ T cells sorted from blood, obtained in a trial of the OX40 agonist ivuxolimab. This receptor was obtained from an adult with an advanced solid tumor such as melanoma, head and neck, liver or kidney cancer. This chain's CDR3 is CASAGSGTSGRNEQFF. The CDR3 coding sequence is TGTGCCAGCGCCGGATCCGGGACTAGCGGGAGAAATGAGCAGTTCTTC.